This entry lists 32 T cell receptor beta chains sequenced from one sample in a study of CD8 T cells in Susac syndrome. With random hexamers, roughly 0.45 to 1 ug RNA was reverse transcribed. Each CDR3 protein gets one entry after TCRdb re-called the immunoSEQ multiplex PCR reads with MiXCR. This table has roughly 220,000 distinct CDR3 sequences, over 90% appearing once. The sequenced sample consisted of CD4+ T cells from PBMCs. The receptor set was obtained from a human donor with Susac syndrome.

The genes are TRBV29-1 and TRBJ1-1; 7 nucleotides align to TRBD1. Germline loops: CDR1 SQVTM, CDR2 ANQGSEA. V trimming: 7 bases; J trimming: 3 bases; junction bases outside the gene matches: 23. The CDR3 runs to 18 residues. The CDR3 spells CSGSAPLGRGGTYTEAFF. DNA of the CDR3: TGCAGCGGTTCAGCCCCTCTAGGCAGGGGGGGAACCTACACTGAAGCTTTCTTT. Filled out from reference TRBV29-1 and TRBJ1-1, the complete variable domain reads SAVISQKPSRDICQRGTSLTIQCQVDSQVTMMFWYRQQPGQSLTLIATANQGSEATYESGFVIDKFPISRPNLTFSTLTVSNMSPEDSSIYLCSGSAPLGRGGTYTEAFFGQGTRLTVV.

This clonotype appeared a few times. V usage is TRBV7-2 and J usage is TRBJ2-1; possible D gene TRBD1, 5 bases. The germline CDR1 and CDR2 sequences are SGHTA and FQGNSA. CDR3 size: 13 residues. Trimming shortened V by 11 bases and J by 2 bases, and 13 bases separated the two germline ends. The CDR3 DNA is TGTGCCGTCAGGGTCTCCCCCTACAATGAGCAGTTCTTC. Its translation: CAVRVSPYNEQFF.

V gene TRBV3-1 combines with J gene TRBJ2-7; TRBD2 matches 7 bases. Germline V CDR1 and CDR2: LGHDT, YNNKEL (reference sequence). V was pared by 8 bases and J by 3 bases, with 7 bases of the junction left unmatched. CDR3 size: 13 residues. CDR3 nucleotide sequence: TGTGCCAGCCCCGGGGAGGGTAGCTACGAGCAGTACTTC. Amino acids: CASPGEGSYEQYF.

Here the CDR3 reads CASSQKFGNQPQHF. The CDR3 DNA is TGCGCCAGCAGCCAAAAGTTTGGGAATCAGCCCCAGCATTTT. This rearrangement joins TRBV4-3 to TRBJ1-5; no clear D. The CDR3 covers 14 residues. The ends were cut back, 2 bases at V and 4 bases at J, with 9 bases in the middle. Germline V gene lookup returns CDR1 LGHNA and CDR2 YSLEER.

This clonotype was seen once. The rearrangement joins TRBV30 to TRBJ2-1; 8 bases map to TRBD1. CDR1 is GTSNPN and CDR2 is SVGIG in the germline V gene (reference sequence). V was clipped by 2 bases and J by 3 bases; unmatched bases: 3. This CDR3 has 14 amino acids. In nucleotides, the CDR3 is TGTGCCTGGAGTAAGGGACAGGTCTACAATGAGCAGTTCTTC. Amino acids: CAWSKGQVYNEQFF.

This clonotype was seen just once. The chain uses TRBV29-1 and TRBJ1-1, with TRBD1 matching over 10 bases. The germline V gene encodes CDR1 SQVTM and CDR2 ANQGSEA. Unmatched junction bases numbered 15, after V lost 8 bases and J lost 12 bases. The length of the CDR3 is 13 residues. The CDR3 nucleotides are TGCAGCATTGGGGGTGGGACAGGGGAGGAAACTTTCTTT. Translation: CSIGGGTGEETFF.

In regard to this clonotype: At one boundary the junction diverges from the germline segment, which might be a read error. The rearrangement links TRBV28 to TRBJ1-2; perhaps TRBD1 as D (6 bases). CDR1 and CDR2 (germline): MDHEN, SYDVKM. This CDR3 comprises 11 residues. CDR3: CASSPRDTPVF. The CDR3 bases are TGTGCCAGCAGTCCCCGGGACACACCCGTCTTC.

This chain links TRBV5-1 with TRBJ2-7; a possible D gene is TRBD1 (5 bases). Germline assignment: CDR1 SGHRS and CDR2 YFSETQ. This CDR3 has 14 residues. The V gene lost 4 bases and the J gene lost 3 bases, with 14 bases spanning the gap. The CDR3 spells CASSPGVQGYEQYF. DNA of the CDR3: TGCGCCAGCAGCCCCGGAGTTCAGGGCTACGAGCAGTACTTC.

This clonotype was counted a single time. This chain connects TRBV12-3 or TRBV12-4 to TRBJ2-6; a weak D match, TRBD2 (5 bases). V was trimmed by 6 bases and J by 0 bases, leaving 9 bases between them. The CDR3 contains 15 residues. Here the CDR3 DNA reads TGTGCCAGCAGGGAGACTAACTCTGGGGCCAACGTCCTGACTTTC. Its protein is CASRETNSGANVLTF.

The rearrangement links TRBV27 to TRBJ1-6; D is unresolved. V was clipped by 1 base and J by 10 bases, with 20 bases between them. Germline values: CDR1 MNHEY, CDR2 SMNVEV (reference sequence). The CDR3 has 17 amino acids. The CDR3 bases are TGTGCCAGCAGTTTATATCCGGGAAGGTCTCCTGCCTCACCCCTCCACTTT. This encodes CASSLYPGRSPASPLHF.

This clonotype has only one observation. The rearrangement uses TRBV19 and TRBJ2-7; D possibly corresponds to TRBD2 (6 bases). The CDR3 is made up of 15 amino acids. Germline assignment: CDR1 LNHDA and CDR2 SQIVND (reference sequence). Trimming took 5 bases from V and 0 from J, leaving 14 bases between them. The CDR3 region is CASSSGWRGSYEQYF. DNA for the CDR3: TGTGCCAGTAGTTCGGGTTGGCGGGGCTCCTACGAGCAGTACTTC.

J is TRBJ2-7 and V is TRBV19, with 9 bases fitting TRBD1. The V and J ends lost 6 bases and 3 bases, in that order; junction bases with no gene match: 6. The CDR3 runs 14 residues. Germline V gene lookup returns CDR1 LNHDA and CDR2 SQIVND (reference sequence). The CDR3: CASSRGQGGYEQYF. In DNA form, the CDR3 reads TGTGCCAGTAGCCGGGGACAGGGAGGCTACGAGCAGTACTTC.

The CDR3 spells CASTPPGQSYEQYF. In DNA, the CDR3 is TGTGCCAGCACCCCCCCAGGGCAGAGCTACGAGCAGTACTTC. This chain links TRBV6-5 with TRBJ2-7, with D perhaps TRBD1 (5 bases). This CDR3 is built from 14 residues. Trimming removed 7 bases at V and 3 bases at J, with 16 bases between. Germline CDR1 and CDR2: MNHEY and SVGAGI.

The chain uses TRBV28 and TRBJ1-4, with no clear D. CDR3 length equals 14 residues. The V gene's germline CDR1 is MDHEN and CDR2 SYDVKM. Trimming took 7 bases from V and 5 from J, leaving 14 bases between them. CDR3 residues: CASNLVGANEKLFF. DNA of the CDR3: TGTGCCAGCAATCTGGTGGGTGCCAATGAAAAACTGTTTTTT.

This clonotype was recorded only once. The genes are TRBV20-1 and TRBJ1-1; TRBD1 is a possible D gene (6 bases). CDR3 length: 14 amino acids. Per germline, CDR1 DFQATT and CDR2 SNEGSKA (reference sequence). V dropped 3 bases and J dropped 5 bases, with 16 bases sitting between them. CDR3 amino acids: CSASGTPGLTEAFF. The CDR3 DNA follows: TGCAGTGCTAGCGGGACACCAGGTTTAACTGAAGCTTTCTTT.

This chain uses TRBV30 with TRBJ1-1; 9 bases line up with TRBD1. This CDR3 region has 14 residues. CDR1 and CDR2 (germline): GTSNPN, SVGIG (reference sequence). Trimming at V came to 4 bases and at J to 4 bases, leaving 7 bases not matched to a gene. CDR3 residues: CAWNTQTGGTEAFF. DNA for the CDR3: TGTGCCTGGAATACCCAGACAGGGGGCACTGAAGCTTTCTTT.

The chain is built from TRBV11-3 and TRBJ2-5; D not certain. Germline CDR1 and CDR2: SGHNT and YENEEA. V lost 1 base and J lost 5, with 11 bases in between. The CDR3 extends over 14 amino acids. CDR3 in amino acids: CASSLGGTVETQYF. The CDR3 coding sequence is TGTGCCAGCAGCTTAGGGGGAACAGTGGAGACCCAGTACTTC.

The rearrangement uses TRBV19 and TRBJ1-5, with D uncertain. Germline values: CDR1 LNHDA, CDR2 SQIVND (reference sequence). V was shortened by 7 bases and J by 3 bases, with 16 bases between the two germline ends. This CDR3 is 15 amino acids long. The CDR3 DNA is TGTGCCAGTATCCTAAGATCAGCCCCCAATCAGCCCCAGCATTTT. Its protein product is CASILRSAPNQPQHF.

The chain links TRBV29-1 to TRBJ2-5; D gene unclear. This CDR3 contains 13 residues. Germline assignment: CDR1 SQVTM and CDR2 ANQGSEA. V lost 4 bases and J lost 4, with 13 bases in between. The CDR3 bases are TGCAGCGTTGCCCACCCGACCCCAGAGACCCAGTACTTC. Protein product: CSVAHPTPETQYF.

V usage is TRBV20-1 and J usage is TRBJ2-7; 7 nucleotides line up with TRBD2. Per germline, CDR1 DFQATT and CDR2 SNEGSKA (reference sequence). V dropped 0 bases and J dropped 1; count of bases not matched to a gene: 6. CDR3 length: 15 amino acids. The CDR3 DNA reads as TGCAGTGCTAGAGATTTCGGGGAGGGGTCCTACGAGCAGTACTTC. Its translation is CSARDFGEGSYEQYF.

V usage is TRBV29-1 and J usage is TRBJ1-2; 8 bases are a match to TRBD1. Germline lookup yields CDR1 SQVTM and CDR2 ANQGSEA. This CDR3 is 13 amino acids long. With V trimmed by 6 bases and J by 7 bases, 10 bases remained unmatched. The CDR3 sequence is CSVAADRDIGYTF. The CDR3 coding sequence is TGCAGCGTCGCCGCGGACAGGGATATTGGCTACACCTTC.

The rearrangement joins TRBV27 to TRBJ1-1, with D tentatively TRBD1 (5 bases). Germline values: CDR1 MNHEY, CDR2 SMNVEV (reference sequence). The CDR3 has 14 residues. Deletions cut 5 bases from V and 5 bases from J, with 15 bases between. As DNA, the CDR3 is TGTGCCAGCAGTCGGGGCCCGGGCGGGACTGAAGCTTTCTTT. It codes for CASSRGPGGTEAFF.

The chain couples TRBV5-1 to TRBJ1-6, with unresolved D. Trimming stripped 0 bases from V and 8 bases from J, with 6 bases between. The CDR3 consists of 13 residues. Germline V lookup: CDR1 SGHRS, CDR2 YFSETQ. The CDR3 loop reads CASSLVADSPLHF. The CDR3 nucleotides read TGCGCCAGCAGCTTGGTTGCCGATTCACCCCTCCACTTT.

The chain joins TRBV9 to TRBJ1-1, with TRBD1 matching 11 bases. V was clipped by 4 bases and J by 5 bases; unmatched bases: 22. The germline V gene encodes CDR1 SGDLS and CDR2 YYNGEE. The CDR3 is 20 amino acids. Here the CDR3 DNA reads TGTGCCAGCAGCCTCCTCCCCTCCCCGGGACAGGGGGACCTAGATACTGAAGCTTTCTTT. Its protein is CASSLLPSPGQGDLDTEAFF.

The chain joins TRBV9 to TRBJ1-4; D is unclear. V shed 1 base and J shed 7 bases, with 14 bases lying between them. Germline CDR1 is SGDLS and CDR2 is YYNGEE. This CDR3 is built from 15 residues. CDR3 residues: CASSVTGNVGEKLFF. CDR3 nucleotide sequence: TGTGCCAGCAGCGTAACTGGCAACGTGGGTGAAAAACTGTTTTTT.

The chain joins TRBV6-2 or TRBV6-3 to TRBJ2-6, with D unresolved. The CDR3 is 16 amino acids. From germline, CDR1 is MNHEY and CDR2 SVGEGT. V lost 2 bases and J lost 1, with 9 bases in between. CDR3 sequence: CASSYMWESGANVLTF. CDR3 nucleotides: TGTGCCAGCAGTTACATGTGGGAATCTGGGGCCAACGTCCTGACTTTC.

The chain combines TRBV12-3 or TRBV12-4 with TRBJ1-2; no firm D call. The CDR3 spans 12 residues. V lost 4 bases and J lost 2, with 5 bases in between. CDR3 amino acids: CASSSCNYGYTF. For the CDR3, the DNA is TGTGCCAGCAGTTCATGCAACTATGGCTACACCTTC.

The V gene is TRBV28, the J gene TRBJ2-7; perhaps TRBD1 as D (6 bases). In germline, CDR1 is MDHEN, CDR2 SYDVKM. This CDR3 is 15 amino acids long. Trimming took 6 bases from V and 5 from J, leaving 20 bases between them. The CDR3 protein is CASSPPQGTLDEQYF. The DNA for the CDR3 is TGTGCCAGCAGCCCACCTCAGGGGACATTGGACGAGCAGTACTTC.

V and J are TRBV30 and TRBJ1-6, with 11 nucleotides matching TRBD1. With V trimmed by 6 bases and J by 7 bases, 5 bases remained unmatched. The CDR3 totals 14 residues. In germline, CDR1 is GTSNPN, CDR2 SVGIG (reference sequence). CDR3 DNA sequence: TGTGCCTGCGGACAGGGGGCGGAGAATTCACCCCTCCACTTT. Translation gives CACGQGAENSPLHF.

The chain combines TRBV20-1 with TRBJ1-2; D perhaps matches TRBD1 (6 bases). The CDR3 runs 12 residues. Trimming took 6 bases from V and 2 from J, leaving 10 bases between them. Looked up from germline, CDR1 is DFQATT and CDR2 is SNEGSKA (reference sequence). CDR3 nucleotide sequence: TGCAGTGCCAGGACAGCGAACTATGGCTACACCTTC. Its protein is CSARTANYGYTF.

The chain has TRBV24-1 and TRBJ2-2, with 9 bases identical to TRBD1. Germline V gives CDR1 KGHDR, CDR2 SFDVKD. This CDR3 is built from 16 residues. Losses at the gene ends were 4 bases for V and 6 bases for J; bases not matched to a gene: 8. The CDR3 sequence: CATSDTGQGMSGELFF. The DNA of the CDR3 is TGTGCCACCAGTGACACCGGACAGGGGATGTCCGGGGAGCTGTTTTTT.

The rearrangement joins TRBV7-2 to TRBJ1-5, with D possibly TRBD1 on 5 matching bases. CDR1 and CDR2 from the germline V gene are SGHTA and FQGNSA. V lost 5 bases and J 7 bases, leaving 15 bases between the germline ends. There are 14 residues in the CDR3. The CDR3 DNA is TGTGCCAGCAGCCCGGGACTTTCGGACCAGCCCCAGCATTTT. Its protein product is CASSPGLSDQPQHF.